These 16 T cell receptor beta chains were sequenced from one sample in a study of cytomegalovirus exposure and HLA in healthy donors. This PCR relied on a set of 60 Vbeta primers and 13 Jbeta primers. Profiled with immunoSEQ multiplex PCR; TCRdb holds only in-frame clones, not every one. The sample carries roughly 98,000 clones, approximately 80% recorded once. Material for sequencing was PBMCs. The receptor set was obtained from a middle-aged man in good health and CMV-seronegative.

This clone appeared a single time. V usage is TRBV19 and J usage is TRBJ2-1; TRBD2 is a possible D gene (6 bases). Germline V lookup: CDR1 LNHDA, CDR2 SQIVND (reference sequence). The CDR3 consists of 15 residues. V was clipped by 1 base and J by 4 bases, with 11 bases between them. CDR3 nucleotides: TGTGCCAGTAGTATAGTGAGCGGGCCTTACAATGAGCAGTTCTTC. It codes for CASSIVSGPYNEQFF.

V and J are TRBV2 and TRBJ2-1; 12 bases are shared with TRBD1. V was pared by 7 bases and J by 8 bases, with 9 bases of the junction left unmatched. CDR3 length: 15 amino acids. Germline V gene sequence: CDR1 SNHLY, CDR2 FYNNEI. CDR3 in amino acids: CASTSPGTGGHEQFF. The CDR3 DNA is TGTGCCAGCACCTCCCCCGGGACAGGGGGCCATGAGCAGTTCTTC.

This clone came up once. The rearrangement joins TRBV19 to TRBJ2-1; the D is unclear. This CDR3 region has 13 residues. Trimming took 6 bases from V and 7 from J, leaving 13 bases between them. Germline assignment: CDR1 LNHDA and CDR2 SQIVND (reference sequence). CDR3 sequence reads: CASRLETVNEQFF. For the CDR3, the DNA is TGTGCCAGTAGGCTAGAAACCGTTAATGAGCAGTTCTTC.

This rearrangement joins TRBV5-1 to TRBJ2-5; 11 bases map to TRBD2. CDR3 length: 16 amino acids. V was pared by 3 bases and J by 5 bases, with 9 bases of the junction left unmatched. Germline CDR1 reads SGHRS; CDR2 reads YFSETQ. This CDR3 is CASSSLAGGRGETQYF. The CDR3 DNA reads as TGCGCCAGCAGCTCCCTAGCGGGAGGCCGGGGGGAGACCCAGTACTTC.

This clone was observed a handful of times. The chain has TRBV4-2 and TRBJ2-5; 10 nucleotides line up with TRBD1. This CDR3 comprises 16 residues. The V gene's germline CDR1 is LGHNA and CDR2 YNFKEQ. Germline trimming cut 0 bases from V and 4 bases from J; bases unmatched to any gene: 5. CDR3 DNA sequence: TGTGCCAGCAGCCAAGAGGGTGGACAGGGGGGAGAGACCCAGTACTTC. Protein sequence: CASSQEGGQGGETQYF.

DNA for the CDR3: TGTGCCAGCAGTTACTCGGAGCTACAAGAGACCCAGTACTTC. Protein: CASSYSELQETQYF. The rearrangement links TRBV6-6 to TRBJ2-5; the D is unclear. Trimming cost V 0 bases and J 2 bases, with 7 bases left between them. This CDR3 region has 14 residues. CDR1 and CDR2 (germline): MNHNY, SVGAGI (reference sequence).

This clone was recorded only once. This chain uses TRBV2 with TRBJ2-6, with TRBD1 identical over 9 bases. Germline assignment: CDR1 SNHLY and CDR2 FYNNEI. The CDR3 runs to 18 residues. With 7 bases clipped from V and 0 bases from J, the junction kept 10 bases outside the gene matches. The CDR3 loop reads CASTGQGTPRSGANVLTF. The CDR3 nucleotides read TGTGCCAGCACCGGACAGGGGACACCCCGCTCTGGGGCCAACGTCCTGACTTTC. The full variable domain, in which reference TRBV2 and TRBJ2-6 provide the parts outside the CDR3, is EPEVTQTPSHQVTQMGQEVILRCVPISNHLYFYWYRQILGQKVEFLVSFYNNEISEKSEIFDDQFSVERPDGSNFTLKIRSTKLEDSAMYFCASTGQGTPRSGANVLTFGAGSRLTVL.

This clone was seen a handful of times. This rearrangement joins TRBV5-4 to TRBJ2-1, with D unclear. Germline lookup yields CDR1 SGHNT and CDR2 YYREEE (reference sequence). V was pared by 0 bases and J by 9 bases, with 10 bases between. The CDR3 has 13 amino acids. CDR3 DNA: TGTGCCAGCAGCTTGGCACTGTCCCCTGAGCAGTTCTTC. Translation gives CASSLALSPEQFF. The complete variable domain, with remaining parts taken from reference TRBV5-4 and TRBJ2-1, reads ETGVTQSPTHLIKTRGQQVTLRCSSQSGHNTVSWYQQALGQGPQFIFQYYREEENGRGNFPPRFSGLQFPNYSSELNVNALELDDSALYLCASSLALSPEQFFGPGTRLTVL.

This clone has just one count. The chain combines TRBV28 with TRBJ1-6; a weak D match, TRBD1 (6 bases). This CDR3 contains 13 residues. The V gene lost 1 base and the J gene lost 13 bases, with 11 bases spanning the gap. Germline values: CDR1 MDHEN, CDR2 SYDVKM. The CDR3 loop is CASSLSRGSPLHF. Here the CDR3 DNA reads TGTGCCAGCAGTTTATCAAGGGGGAGTCCCCTCCACTTT.

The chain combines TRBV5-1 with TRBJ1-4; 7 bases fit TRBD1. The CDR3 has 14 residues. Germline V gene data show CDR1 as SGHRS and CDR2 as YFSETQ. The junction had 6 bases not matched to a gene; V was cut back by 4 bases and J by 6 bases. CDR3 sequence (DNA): TGCGCCAGCAGCCGGACAGGTCTTGATGAAAAACTGTTTTTT. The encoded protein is CASSRTGLDEKLFF. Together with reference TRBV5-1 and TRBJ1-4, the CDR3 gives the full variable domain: KAGVTQTPRYLIKTRGQQVTLSCSPISGHRSVSWYQQTPGQGLQFLFEYFSETQRNKGNFPGRFSGRQFSNSRSEMNVSTLELGDSALYLCASSRTGLDEKLFFGSGTQLSVL.

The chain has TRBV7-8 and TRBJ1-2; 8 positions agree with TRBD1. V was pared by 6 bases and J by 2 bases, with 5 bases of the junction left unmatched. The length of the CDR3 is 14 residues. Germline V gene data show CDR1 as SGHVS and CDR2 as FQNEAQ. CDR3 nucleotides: TGTGCCAGCAGGGACAGGGCGGGGAACTATGGCTACACCTTC. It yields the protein CASRDRAGNYGYTF.

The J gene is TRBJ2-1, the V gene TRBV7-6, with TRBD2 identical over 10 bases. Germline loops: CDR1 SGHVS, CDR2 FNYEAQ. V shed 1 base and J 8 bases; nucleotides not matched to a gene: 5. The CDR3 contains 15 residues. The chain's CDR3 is CASSLGTSGTHEQFF. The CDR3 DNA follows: TGTGCCAGCAGCTTAGGCACTAGCGGGACCCATGAGCAGTTCTTC.

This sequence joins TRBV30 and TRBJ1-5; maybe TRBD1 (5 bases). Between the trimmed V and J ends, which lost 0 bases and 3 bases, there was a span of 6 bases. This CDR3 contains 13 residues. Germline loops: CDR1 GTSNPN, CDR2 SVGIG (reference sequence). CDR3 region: CAWSVQVNQPQHF. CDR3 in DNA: TGTGCCTGGAGTGTACAGGTCAATCAGCCCCAGCATTTT.

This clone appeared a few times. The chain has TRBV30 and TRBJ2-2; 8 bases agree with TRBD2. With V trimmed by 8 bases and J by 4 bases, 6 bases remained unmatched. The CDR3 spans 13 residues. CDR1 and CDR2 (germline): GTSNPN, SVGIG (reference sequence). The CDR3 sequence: CAGTRRTTGELFF. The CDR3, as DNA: TGTGCCGGGACTAGACGTACCACCGGGGAGCTGTTTTTT.

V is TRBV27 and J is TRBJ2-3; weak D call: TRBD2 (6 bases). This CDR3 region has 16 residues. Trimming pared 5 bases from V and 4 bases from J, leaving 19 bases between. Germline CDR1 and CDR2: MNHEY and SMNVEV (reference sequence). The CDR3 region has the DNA TGTGCCAGCAGTCACTTTGGGAGTACGGGGGCAGATACGCAGTATTTT. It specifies CASSHFGSTGADTQYF.

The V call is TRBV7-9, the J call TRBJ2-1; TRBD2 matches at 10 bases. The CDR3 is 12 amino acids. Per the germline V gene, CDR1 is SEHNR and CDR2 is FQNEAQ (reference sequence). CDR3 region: CAGAGGPYEQFF. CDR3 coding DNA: TGTGCGGGAGCGGGAGGGCCCTATGAGCAGTTCTTC.